A single T cell receptor (beta chain) is shown here with its context. Its antigen remains undetermined. No per-base quality is available; no much larger clone lies one base away. CDR1 and CDR2 are read off the germline V gene as SQVTM and ANQGSEA. Its CDR3 holds 12 amino acids, cysteine through phenylalanine. The entry retains the CDR3 DNA only, 36 bases that are in frame from base 1. V loses 6 bases at its end and J loses 6 bases; junction bases beyond the gene matches: 7. This sample stems from a study of PD-1 blockade in classical Hodgkin lymphoma (dated by TCRdb to 2018 to 2020). As for the study more broadly: Nivolumab dosing was 3 mg/kg intravenously every 2 weeks, continuing until either disease progression or unacceptable toxicity. A peripheral blood immune signature of response to PD-1 blockade in classical Hodgkin lymphoma was defined using TCR beta sequencing and CyTOF. Summary of the overall study and its limitations: A significant rise by C4D1 was seen in CD4+ but not CD8+ TCR diversity (p=0.0027 vs p=0.16), with the rise being most apparent in complete responders (p=0.02). Newly diagnosed patients were reported to have lower baseline TCR diversity than healthy donors, and relapsed/refractory patients were reported to have lower baseline TCR diversity still. Diversity was lower in patients who began nivolumab less than 1 year after ASCT, so these patients were left out of later analyses to avoid confounding by immune reconstitution. The study was limited to a single clinical trial cohort, and causes of repertoire differences, possibly disease activity or prior therapy, remained undefined. Trial patients achieving complete response had baseline diversity similar to newly diagnosed patients, whereas partial responders and progressors had significantly lower diversity.

Genomic DNA was extracted with the Qiagen DNeasy kit from unsorted PBMCs and from negatively selected CD4+ and CD8+ fractions. TCR beta CDR3 regions were subjected to amplification by immunoSEQ multiplex PCR with primers that anneal to V and J segments. Amplification bias was minimized using a synthetic immune receptor repertoire, and residual bias was removed computationally after sequencing. For the original study's pipeline: Custom Python scripts were used to quantify repertoire diversity as the Shannon entropy index. Unsorted, CD4+ and CD8+ repertoires were analyzed separately, except in combined analyses where CD4+ and CD8+ sequences were merged in silico. Clonal expansion was defined as a frequency increase of at least 2-fold after treatment compared with C1D1, and clones undetected at baseline were assigned a pseudocount of 0.5. Singleton clones were defined as clones with 0 or 1 copy at C1D1, and non-singleton clones were defined as clones with 2 or more copies. Clones expanded in unsorted samples were labelled as CD4+, CD8+ or unknown by matching protein sequences in sorted samples from the same patient. Wilcoxon tests were applied to paired samples to test diversity changes from C1D1 to C4D1. The clones in this table, taken by TCRdb from immuneACCESS, are in-frame only. Not every clone is retained; where verified, under half of the shortfall comes from an unresolved V gene, and the cause of the rest is unknown. V and J calls and clone size follow that table, whereas D and trimming were derived from the DNA. This sample lists 20,000 to 30,000 clones; around 80% were detected once. Of the sample, 6% to 6.5% falls within the top ten clones.

What the time point label conveys for this sample: cycle 4 day 1 (C4D1), after five to seven weeks of nivolumab. Relapse after autologous stem cell transplantation had occurred in all trial patients, and cohorts A, B and C were distinguished by prior brentuximab vedotin exposure. The trial cohort was composed of about 60 patients with relapsed/refractory classical Hodgkin lymphoma, for whom complete response, partial response or progressive disease was recorded as best overall response. Single-agent nivolumab was administered to trial patients in the multi-cohort phase II CheckMate 205 trial. An independent review committee assessed best overall response by applying the 2007 International Working Group response criteria. Trial PBMCs were obtained immediately prior to nivolumab initiation (C1D1) and on therapy at cycle 2 day 1 and cycle 4 day 1. Peripheral blood was collected in 8 mL Vacutainer Cell Preparation Tubes, from which PBMCs were isolated by centrifugation and then cryopreserved.

This specimen consisted of peripheral blood mononuclear cells (PBMCs), obtained before the fourth cycle of nivolumab. The clonotype was recovered from a human donor with classical Hodgkin lymphoma. The chain couples TRBV29-1 to TRBJ1-2, with 7 bases matching TRBD1. Read as DNA, the sequence is TGCAGCGTCGACAGGGCAAGGCATGGCTACACCTTC. Protein translation: CSVDRARHGYTF. The full variable domain, with segments outside the CDR3 supplied by the reference TRBV29-1 and TRBJ1-2 proteins, appears as SAVISQKPSRDICQRGTSLTIQCQVDSQVTMMFWYRQQPGQSLTLIATANQGSEATYESGFVIDKFPISRPNLTFSTLTVSNMSPEDSSIYLCSVDRARHGYTFGSGTRLTVV.